This T cell receptor beta chain is from a study of response to subunit inactivated influenza vaccine. Findings and caveats of the study: The study's authors posited that every seasonal influenza vaccination enlists few new T cells.

Per the germline V gene, CDR1 is SGHRS and CDR2 is YFSETQ. The J segment lost 5 bases and the V segment lost 0 bases, leaving 2 bases of the junction unmatched. The CDR3 covers 15 residues. Each CDR3 protein is one row after TCRdb ran MiXCR on the RT-PCR reads. The sample lists about half a million distinct CDR3 sequences, around 25% occurring once. A note on this clonotype: What it recognizes is unknown.

The chain uses TRBV5-1 and TRBJ1-4, with 9 bases fitting TRBD1. The receptor comes from a man in his fifties or sixties who received an inactivated influenza vaccine. Sequencing was performed on CD4+ T cells sorted from PBMCs, taken 4 to 6 days after vaccination. For the CDR3, the DNA is TGCGCCAGCAGCTTGGAAGGGACAGGGAATGAAAAACTGTTTTTT. This gives the protein CASSLEGTGNEKLFF.